In its sample, the clone carrying this T cell receptor (beta chain) was seen many times. Its target is unknown. This CDR3 is 15 amino acids long. Germline CDR1 reads LNHDA; CDR2 reads SQIVND (reference sequence). The trim removed 4 bases at V and 5 bases at J, leaving 2 bases unmatched. The library was built from roughly 400 ng RNA with molecular barcoded adaptors for alpha/delta and beta/gamma chains. TCRdb used MiXCR to reprocess the reads, holding one entry per CDR3 protein. This sample has 100,000 to 150,000 distinct CDR3 sequences, with 13% found just once. This entry comes from a study of read filtering for tumor transcriptome and immune sequencing. On the study more broadly: The cohort had roughly 17 men and roughly 13 women aged about 45 to 90, mean about 70 years.

Overall study results and limits: IR-seq and RNA-seq agreed better without single-read clonotypes.

This TCR was sampled from a donor at least 40 years old with multiple myeloma. The rearrangement uses TRBV19 and TRBJ2-1, with TRBD2 matching 13 bases. The source material was a population of CD138-negative cells sorted from bone marrow. The CDR3 loop reads CASSNGLAGDNEQFF. The CDR3 DNA reads TGTGCCAGTAGTAACGGACTAGCGGGGGACAATGAGCAGTTCTTC.